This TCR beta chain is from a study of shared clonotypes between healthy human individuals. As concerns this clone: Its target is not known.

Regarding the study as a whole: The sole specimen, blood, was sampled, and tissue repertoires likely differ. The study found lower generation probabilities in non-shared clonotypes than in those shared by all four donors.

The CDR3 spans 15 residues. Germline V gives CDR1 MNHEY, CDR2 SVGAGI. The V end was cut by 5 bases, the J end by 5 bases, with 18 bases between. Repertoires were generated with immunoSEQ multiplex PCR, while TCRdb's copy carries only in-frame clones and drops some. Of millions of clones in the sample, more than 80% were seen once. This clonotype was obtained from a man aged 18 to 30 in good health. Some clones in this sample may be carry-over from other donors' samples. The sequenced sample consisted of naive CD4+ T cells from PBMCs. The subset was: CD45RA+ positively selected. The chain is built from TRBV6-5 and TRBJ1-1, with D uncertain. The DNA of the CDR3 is TGTGCCAGCAGTCCTCTCGGGCGATCCAAAACTGAAGCTTTCTTT. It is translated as CASSPLGRSKTEAFF.